This passage covers 10 T cell receptor beta chains from one sample sequenced in a study of Graves' ophthalmopathy and Graves' hyperthyroidism. The study amplified TCR beta CDR3 regions using RNA transcripts. RT-PCR in the first round used HTBI primers; a second-round multiplex PCR followed. TCRdb ran MiXCR on the multiplex PCR reads and lists one entry per CDR3 protein. The sample lists almost 750,000 distinct CDR3 sequences, roughly two fifths occurring once. Sequencing was carried out using peripheral blood. These receptor sequences come from an adult man with Graves' ophthalmopathy.

In the case of this clonotype: Possible read error: a much larger clone is one base away. J is TRBJ2-5 and V is TRBV2, with D possibly being TRBD1 or TRBD2 (5 bases each). The CDR3 totals 16 residues. Between the trimmed V and J ends, which lost 5 bases and 8 bases, there was a span of 24 bases. Germline values: CDR1 SNHLY, CDR2 FYNNEI. The DNA of the CDR3 is TGTGCCAGCAGTAAACTTCGCGACCGGACATGGGACACCCAGTACTTC. Protein product: CASSKLRDRTWDTQYF.

This rearrangement joins TRBV24-1 to TRBJ2-5; the match to TRBD1 covers 7 bases. With 5 bases clipped from V and 7 bases from J, the junction kept 9 bases outside the gene matches. Germline assignment: CDR1 KGHDR and CDR2 SFDVKD. CDR3 length equals 14 residues. The CDR3 region is CATSGQGGEATQYF. For the CDR3, the DNA is TGTGCCACCAGTGGACAGGGTGGGGAAGCGACCCAGTACTTC.

This clonotype was recorded a few times. J is TRBJ2-2 and V is TRBV7-9; D ambiguous. With 2 bases removed from V and 7 bases from J, the gap between germline ends came to 5 bases. Per germline, CDR1 SEHNR and CDR2 FQNEAQ (reference sequence). The CDR3 runs 12 residues. DNA of the CDR3: TGTGCCAGCAGCTTATTTGTCGGGGAGCTGTTTTTT. It codes for CASSLFVGELFF.

This clonotype was seen many times. CDR3 sequence (DNA): TGTGCCAGCAGTGGCTACGGAGCCGGGGAGCTGTTTTTT. Translated: CASSGYGAGELFF. V is TRBV25-1 and J is TRBJ2-2; D unresolved. V was shortened by 4 bases and J by 6 bases, with 9 bases between the two germline ends. Germline V gene sequence: CDR1 MGHDK, CDR2 SYGVNS. CDR3 size: 13 residues.

The rearrangement uses TRBV7-9 and TRBJ2-2; no clear D gene. Germline-derived CDR1 and CDR2 are SEHNR and FQNEAQ (reference sequence). The CDR3 consists of 8 residues. The CDR3 protein is CAIGELFF. CDR3 bases: TGTGCAATAGGGGAGCTGTTTTTT.

Comments on this clonotype: Sequence at one end of the junction differs from germline and may be a read error. The V gene is TRBV24-1, the J gene TRBJ1-5, with D possibly being TRBD1 (6 bases). The CDR3 totals 12 residues. Germline V gene sequence: CDR1 KGHDR, CDR2 SFDVKD. This CDR3 is CAASDRNQPQHF. The DNA of the CDR3 is TGTGCCGCCAGTGACAGGAATCAGCCCCAGCATTTT.

The chain couples TRBV5-6 to TRBJ2-5; 8 bases are a match to TRBD1. CDR1 is SGHDT and CDR2 is YYEEEE in the germline V gene. The J segment lost 6 bases and the V segment lost 4 bases, leaving 11 bases of the junction unmatched. This CDR3 has 15 residues. The CDR3 reads CASSHPGTGTQTQYF. Here the CDR3 DNA reads TGTGCCAGCAGCCACCCCGGGACAGGTACCCAGACCCAGTACTTC. Looking up the rest from reference TRBV5-6 and TRBJ2-5 gives the full variable domain: DAGVTQSPTHLIKTRGQQVTLRCSPKSGHDTVSWYQQALGQGPQFIFQYYEEEERQRGNFPDRFSGHQFPNYSSELNVNALLLGDSALYLCASSHPGTGTQTQYFGPGTRLLVL.

This clonotype was found many times. The chain carries TRBV7-2 and TRBJ1-6; unclear D gene. Trimming pared 6 bases from V and 9 bases from J, leaving 18 bases between. The CDR3 runs to 15 residues. Germline-derived CDR1 and CDR2 are SGHTA and FQGNSA. Here the CDR3 DNA reads TGTGCCAGCAGTAATAACCCAGTCCCCACTTCACCCCTCCACTTT. It is translated as CASSNNPVPTSPLHF.

This chain connects TRBV7-6 to TRBJ2-7, with TRBD2 as a possible D gene (7 bases). The V and J ends lost 5 bases and 3 bases respectively, with 20 bases between them. The CDR3 has 16 residues. Germline loops: CDR1 SGHVS, CDR2 FNYEAQ. DNA of the CDR3: TGTGCCAGCAGCCCCAAGGGGGGGGCGCAGTTCTACGAGCAGTACTTC. Translating it yields CASSPKGGAQFYEQYF.

This clonotype was seen only a few times. At one of its ends the junction is not consistent with the germline gene, which may arise from a read error. The chain couples TRBV7-8 to TRBJ1-3, with TRBD1 matching over 9 bases. The CDR3 is 18 residues long. Germline V gene data show CDR1 as SGHVS and CDR2 as FQNEAQ. CDR3 residues: CASSPTLGQGTMGNTTYF. The CDR3 DNA reads as TGTGCCAGCAGCCCAACGCTTGGACAGGGGACGATGGGAAACACCACATATTTT.